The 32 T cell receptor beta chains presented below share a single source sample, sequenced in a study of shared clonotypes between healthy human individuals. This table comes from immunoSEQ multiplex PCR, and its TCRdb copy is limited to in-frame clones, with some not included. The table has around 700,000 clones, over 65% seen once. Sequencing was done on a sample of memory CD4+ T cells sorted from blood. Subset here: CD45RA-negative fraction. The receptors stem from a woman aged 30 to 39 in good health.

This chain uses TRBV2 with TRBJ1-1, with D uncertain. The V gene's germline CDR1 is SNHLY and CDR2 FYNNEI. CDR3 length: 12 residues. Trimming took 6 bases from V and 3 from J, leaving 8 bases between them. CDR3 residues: CASRSRYTEAFF. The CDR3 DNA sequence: TGTGCCAGCAGAAGTAGGTACACTGAAGCTTTCTTT.

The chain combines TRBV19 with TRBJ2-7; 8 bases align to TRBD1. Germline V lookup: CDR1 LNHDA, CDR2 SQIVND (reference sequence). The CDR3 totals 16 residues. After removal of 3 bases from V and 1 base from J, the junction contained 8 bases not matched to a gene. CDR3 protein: CASSILPGQGSYEQYF. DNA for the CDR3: TGTGCCAGTAGTATCCTCCCCGGACAGGGTTCCTACGAGCAGTACTTC.

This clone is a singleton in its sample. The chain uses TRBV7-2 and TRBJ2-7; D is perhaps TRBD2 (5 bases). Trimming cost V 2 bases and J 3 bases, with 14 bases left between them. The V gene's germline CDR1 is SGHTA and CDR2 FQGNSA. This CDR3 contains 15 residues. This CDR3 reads CASSLSGSAYYEQYF. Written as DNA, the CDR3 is TGTGCCAGCAGCTTATCTGGGAGTGCCTACTACGAGCAGTACTTC.

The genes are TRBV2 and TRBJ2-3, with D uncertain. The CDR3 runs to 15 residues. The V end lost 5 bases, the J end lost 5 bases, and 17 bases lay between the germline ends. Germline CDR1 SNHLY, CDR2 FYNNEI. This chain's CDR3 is CASSTPPGSGDTQYF. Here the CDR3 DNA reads TGTGCCAGCAGTACCCCTCCCGGGTCAGGAGATACGCAGTATTTT.

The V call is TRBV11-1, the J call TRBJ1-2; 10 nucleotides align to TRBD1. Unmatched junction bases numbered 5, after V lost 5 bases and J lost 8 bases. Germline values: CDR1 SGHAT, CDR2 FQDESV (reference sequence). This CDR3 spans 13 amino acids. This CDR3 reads CASSGQGVRGYTF. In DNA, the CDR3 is TGTGCCAGCAGCGGACAGGGGGTTCGGGGCTACACCTTC.

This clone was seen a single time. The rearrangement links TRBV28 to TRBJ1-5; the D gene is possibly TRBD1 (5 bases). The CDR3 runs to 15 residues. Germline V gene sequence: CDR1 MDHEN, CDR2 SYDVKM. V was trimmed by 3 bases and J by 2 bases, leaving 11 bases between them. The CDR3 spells CASSFPGSRNQPQHF. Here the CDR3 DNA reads TGTGCCAGCAGTTTCCCAGGGTCCCGCAATCAGCCCCAGCATTTT. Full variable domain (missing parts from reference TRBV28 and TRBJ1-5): DVKVTQSSRYLVKRTGEKVFLECVQDMDHENMFWYRQDPGLGLRLIYFSYDVKMKEKGDIPEGYSVSREKKERFSLILESASTNQTSMYLCASSFPGSRNQPQHFGDGTRLSIL.

CDR3 residues: CASSLEGRDLYGYTF. The CDR3 bases are TGCGCCAGCAGCTTGGAGGGCAGGGACCTCTATGGCTACACCTTC. This chain uses TRBV5-1 with TRBJ1-2; TRBD1 is a possible D gene (5 bases). The germline gives CDR1 SGHRS, CDR2 YFSETQ. CDR3 length: 15 amino acids. Trimming left V 0 bases short and J 4 bases short, with 13 bases between.

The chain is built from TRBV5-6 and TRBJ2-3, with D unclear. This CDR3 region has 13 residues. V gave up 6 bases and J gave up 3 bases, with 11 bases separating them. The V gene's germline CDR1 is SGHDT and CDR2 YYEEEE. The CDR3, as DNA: TGTGCCAGCAACCGGATTGGAACAGATACGCAGTATTTT. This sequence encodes CASNRIGTDTQYF.

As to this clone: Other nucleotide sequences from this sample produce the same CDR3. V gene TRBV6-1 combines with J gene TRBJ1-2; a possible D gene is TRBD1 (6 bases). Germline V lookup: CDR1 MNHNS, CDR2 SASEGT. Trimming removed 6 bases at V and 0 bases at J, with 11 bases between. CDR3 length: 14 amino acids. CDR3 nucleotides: TGTGCCAGCAGCGCTACAGGGACTAACTATGGCTACACCTTC. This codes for CASSATGTNYGYTF.

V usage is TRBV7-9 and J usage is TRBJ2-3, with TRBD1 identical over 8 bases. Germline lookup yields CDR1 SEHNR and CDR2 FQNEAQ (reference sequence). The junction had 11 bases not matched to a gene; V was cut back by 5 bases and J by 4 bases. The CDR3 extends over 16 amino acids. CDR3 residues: CASSPSSTGVADTQYF. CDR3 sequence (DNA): TGTGCCAGCAGCCCCTCTTCGACAGGGGTAGCAGATACGCAGTATTTT.

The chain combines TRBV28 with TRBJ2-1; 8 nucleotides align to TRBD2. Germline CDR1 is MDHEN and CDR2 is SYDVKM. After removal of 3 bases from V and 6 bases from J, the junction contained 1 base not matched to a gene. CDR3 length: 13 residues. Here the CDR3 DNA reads TGTGCCAGCAGTTTTAGCGGGGCCAATGAGCAGTTCTTC. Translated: CASSFSGANEQFF.

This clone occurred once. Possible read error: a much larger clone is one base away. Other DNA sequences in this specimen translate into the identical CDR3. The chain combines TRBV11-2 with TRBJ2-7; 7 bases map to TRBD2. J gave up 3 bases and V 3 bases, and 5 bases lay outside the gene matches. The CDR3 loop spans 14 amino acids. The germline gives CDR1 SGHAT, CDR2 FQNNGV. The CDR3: CASSFQRDSYEQYF. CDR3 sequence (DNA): TGTGCCAGCAGCTTCCAGCGGGATAGCTACGAGCAGTACTTC.

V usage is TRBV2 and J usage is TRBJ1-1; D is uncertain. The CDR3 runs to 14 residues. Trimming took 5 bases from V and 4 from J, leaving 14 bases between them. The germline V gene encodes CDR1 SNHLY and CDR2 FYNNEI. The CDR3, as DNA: TGTGCCAGCAGTACCGGGCAGCGGGCCACTGAAGCTTTCTTT. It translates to CASSTGQRATEAFF.

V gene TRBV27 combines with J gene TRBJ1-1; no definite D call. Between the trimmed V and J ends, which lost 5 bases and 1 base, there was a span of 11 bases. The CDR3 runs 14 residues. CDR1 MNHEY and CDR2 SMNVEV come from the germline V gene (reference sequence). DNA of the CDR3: TGTGCCAGCAGTACCGCGCGACGGAACACTGAAGCTTTCTTT. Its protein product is CASSTARRNTEAFF.

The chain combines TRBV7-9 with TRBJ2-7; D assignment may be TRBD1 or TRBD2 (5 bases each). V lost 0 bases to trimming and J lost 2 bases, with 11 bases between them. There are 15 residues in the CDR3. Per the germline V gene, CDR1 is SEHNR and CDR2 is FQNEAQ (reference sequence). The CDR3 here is CASSLAGTLTYEQYF. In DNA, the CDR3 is TGTGCCAGCAGCTTAGCCGGGACCCTTACCTACGAGCAGTACTTC.

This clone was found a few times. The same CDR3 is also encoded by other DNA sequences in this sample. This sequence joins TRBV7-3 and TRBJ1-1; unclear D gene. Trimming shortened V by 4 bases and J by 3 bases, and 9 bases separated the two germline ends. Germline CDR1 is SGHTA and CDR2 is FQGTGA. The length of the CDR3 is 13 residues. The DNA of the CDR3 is TGTGCCAGCAGCTCACAACGGGACACTGAAGCTTTCTTT. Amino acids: CASSSQRDTEAFF.

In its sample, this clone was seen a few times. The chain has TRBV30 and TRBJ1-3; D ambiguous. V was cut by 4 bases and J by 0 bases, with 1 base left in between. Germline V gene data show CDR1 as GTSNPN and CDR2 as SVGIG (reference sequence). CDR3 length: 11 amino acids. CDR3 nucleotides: TGTGCCTGGAACTCTGGAAACACCATATATTTT. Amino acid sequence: CAWNSGNTIYF.

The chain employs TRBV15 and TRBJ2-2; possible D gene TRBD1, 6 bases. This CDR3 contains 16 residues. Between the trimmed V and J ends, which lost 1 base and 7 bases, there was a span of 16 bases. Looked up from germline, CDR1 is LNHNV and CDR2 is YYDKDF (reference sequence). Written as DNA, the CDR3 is TGTGCCACCAGCAGAGCCCTCGCAGGGGAAGACGGGGAGCTGTTTTTT. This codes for CATSRALAGEDGELFF.

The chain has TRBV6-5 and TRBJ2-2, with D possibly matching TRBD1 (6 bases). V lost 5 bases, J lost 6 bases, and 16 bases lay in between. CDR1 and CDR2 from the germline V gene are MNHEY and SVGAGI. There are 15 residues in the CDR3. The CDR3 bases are TGTGCCAGCAGTAGGGGGTTAAGGGCGGCCGGGGAGCTGTTTTTT. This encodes CASSRGLRAAGELFF.

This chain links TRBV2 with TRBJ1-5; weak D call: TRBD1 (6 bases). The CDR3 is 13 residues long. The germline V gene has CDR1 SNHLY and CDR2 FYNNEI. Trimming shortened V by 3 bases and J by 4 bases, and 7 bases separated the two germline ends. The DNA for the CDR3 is TGTGCCAGCAGTGACGGGACAAATCAGCCCCAGCATTTT. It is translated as CASSDGTNQPQHF.

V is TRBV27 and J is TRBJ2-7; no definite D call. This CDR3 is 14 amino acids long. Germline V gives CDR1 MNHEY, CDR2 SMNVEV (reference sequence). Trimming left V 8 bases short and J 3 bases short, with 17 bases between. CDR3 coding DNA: TGTGCCAGCCGTCGATCCGACGGGTTCTACGAGCAGTACTTC. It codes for CASRRSDGFYEQYF.

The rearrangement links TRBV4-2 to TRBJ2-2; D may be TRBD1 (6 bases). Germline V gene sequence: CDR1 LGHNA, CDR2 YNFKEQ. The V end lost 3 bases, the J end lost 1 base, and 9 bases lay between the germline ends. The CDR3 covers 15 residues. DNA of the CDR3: TGTGCCAGCAGCCACGAACAGGGGAACACCGGGGAGCTGTTTTTT. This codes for CASSHEQGNTGELFF.

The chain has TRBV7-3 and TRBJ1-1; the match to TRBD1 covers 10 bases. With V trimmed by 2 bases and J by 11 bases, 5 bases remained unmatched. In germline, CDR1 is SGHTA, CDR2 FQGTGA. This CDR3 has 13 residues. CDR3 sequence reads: CASSLGTGERAFF. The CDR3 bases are TGTGCCAGCAGCTTAGGGACAGGGGAGCGGGCTTTCTTT.

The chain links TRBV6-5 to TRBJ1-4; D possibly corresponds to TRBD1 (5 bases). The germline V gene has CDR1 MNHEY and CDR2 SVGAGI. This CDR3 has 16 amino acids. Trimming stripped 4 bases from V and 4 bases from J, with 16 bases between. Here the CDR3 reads CASSSKPTAFNEKLFF. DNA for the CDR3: TGTGCCAGCAGTTCAAAACCGACAGCTTTTAATGAAAAACTGTTTTTT.

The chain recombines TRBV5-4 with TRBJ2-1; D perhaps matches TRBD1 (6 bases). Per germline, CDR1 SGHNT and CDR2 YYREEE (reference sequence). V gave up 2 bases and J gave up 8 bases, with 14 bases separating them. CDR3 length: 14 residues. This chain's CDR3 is CASSFSQGTHEQFF. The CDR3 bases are TGTGCCAGCAGCTTTTCTCAGGGGACGCATGAGCAGTTCTTC.

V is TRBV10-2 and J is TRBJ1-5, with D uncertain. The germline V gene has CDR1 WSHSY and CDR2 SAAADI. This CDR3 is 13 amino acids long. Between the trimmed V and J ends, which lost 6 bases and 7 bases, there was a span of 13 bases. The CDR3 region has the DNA TGCGCCAGCAGCGGCCAGGAGGTACAGCCCCAGCATTTT. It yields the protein CASSGQEVQPQHF.

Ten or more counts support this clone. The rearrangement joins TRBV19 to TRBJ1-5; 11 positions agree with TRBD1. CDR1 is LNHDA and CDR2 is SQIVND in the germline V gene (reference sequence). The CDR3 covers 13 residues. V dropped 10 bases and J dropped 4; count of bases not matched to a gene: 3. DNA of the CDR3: TGTGCCACCAGGGACAGGGGGAATCAGCCCCAGCATTTT. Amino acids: CATRDRGNQPQHF.

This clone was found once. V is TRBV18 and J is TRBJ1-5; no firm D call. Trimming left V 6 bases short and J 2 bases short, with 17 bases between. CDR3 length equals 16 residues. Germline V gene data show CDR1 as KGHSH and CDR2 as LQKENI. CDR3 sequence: CASSSPGAGGNQPQHF. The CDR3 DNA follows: TGTGCCAGCTCCAGCCCTGGAGCCGGTGGCAATCAGCCCCAGCATTTT.

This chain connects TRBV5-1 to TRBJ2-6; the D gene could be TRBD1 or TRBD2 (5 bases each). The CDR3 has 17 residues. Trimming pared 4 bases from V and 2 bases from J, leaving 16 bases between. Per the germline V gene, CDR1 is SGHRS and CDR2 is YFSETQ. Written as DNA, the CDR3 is TGCGCCAGCAGCCCGGATGGGGGTTATACTGGGGCCAACGTCCTGACTTTC. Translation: CASSPDGGYTGANVLTF. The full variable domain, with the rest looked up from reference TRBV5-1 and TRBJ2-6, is KAGVTQTPRYLIKTRGQQVTLSCSPISGHRSVSWYQQTPGQGLQFLFEYFSETQRNKGNFPGRFSGRQFSNSRSEMNVSTLELGDSALYLCASSPDGGYTGANVLTFGAGSRLTVL.

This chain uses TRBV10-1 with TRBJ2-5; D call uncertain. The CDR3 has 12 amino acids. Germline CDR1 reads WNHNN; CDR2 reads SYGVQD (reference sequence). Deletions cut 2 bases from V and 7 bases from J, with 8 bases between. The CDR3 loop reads CASSEMYGTQYF. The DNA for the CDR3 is TGCGCCAGCAGTGAGATGTACGGGACCCAGTACTTC.

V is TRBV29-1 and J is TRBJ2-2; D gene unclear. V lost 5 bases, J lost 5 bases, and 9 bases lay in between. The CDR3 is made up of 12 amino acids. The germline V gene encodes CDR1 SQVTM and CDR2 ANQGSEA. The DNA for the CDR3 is TGCAGCGTTCTTAGTAGAACCGGGGAGCTGTTTTTT. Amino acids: CSVLSRTGELFF.

Here the CDR3 reads CASTNGPITDTQYF. The CDR3, as DNA: TGTGCCAGCACCAATGGACCCATCACGGATACGCAGTATTTT. This chain connects TRBV7-2 to TRBJ2-3, with unresolved D. This CDR3 has 14 amino acids. V was cut by 7 bases and J by 6 bases, with 17 bases left in between. From germline, CDR1 is SGHTA and CDR2 FQGNSA.